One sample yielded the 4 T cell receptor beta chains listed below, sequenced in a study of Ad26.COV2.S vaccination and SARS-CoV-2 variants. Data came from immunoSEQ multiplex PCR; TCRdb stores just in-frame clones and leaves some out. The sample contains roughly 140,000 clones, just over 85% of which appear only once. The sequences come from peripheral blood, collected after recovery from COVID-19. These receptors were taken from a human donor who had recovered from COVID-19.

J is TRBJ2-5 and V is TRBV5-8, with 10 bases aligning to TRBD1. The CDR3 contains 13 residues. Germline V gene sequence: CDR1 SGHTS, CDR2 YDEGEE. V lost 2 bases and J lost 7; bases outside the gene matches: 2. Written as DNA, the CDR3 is TGTGCCAGCAGCTTAGGACAGGGGGGGACCCAGTACTTC. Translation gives CASSLGQGGTQYF.

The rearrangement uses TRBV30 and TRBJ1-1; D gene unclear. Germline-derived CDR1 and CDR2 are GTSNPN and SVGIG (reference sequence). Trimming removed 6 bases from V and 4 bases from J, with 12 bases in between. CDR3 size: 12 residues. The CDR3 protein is CACYVVSTEAFF. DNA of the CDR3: TGTGCCTGTTATGTTGTAAGCACTGAAGCTTTCTTT.

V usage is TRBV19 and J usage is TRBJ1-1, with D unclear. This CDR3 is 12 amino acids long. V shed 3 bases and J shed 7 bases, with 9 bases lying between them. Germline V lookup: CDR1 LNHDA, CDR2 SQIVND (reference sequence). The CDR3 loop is CASSIKRNEAFF. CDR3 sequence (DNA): TGTGCCAGTAGTATCAAGCGCAATGAAGCTTTCTTT.

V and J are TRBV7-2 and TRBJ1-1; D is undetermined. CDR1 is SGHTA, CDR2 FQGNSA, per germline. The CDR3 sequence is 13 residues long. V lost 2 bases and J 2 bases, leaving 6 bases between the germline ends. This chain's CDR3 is CASSLKFNTEAFF. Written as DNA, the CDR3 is TGTGCCAGCAGCTTAAAATTTAACACTGAAGCTTTCTTT. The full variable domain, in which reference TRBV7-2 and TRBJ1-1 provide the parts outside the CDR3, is GAGVSQSPSNKVTEKGKDVELRCDPISGHTALYWYRQSLGQGLEFLIYFQGNSAPDKSGLPSDRFSAERTGGSVSTLTIQRTQQEDSAVYLCASSLKFNTEAFFGQGTRLTVV.